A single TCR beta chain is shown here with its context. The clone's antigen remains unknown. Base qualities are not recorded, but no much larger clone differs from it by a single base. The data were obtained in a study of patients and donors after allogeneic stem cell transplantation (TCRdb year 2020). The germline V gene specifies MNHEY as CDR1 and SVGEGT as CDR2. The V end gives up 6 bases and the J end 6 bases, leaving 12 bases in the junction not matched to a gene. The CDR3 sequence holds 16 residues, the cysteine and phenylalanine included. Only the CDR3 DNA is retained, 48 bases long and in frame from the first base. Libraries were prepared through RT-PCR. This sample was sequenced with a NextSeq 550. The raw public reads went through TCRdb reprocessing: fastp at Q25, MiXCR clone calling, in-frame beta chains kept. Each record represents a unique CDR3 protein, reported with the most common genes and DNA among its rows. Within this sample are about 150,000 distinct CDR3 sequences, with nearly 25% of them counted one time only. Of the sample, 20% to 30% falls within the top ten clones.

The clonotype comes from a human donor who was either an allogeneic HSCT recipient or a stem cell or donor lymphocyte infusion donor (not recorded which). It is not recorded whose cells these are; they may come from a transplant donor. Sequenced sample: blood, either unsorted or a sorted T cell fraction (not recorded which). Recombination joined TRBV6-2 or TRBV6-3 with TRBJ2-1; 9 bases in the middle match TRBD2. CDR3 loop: CASSDGGGVPTNEQFF. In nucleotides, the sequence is TGTGCCAGCAGCGACGGCGGGGGGGTCCCCACCAATGAGCAGTTCTTC.